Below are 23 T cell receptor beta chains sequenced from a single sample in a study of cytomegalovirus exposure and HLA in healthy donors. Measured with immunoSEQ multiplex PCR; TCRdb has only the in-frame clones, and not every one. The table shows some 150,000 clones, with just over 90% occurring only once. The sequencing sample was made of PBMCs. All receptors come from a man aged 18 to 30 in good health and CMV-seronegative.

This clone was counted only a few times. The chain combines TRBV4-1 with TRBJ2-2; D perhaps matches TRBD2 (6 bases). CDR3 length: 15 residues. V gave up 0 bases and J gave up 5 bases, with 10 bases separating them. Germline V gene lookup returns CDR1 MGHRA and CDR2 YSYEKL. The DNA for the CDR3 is TGCGCCAGCAGCCAAGATAGGGCGGGAACCGGGGAGCTGTTTTTT. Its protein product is CASSQDRAGTGELFF.

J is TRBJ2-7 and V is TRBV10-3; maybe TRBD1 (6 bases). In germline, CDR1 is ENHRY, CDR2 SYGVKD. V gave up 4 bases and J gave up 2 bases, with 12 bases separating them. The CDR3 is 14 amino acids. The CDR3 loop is CAISGQEQPYEQYV. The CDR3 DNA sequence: TGTGCCATCAGTGGACAGGAACAACCCTACGAGCAGTACGTC.

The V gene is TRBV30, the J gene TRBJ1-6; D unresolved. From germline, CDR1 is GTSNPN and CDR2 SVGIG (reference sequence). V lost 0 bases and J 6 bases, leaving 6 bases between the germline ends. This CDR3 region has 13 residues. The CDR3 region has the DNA TGTGCCTGGAGTGTGAGTCTTAATTCACCCCTCCACTTT. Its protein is CAWSVSLNSPLHF.

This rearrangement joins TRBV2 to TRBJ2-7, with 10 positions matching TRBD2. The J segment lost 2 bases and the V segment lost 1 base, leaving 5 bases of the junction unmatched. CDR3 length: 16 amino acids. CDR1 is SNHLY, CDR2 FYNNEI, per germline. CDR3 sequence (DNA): TGTGCCAGCAGTGAAGTGAGGACTAGCGGTACCTACGAGCAGTACTTC. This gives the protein CASSEVRTSGTYEQYF.

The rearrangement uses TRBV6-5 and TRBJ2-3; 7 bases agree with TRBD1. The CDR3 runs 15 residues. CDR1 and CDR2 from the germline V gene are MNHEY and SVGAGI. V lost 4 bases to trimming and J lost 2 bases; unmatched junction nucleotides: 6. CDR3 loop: CASSSGGGYTDTQYF. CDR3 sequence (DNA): TGTGCCAGCAGTTCAGGGGGTGGTTACACAGATACGCAGTATTTT.

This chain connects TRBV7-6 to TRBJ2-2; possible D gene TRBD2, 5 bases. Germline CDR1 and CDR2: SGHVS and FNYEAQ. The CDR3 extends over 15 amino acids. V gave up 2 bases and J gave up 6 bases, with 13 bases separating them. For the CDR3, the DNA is TGTGCCAGCAGCTTACTAGTAGCCGGGGCCGGGGAGCTGTTTTTT. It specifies CASSLLVAGAGELFF.

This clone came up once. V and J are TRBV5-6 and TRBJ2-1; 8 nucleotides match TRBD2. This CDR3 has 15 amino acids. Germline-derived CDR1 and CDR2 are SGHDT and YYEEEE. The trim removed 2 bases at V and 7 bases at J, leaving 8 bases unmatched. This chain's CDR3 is CASSLPILADNEQFF. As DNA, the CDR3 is TGTGCCAGCAGCTTACCCATACTAGCGGATAATGAGCAGTTCTTC.

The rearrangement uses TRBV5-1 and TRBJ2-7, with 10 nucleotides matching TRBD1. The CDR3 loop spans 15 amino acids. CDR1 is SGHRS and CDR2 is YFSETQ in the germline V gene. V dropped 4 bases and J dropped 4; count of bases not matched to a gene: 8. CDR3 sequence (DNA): TGCGCCAGCAGCCCCGCGACAGGGGGCTATTACGAGCAGTACGTC. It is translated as CASSPATGGYYEQYV.

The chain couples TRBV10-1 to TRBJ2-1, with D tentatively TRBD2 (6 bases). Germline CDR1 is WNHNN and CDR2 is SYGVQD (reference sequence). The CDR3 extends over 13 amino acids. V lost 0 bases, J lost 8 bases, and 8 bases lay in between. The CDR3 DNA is TGCGCCAGCAGTGAGTCGGAGGGGTATGAGCAGTTCTTC. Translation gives CASSESEGYEQFF.

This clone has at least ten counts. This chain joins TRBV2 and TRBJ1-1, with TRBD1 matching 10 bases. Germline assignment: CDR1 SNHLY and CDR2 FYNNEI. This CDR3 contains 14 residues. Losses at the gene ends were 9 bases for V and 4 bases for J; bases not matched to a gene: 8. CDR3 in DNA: TGTGCCAGTCCCCAGACAGGGGGCCTCACTGAAGCTTTCTTT. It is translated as CASPQTGGLTEAFF.

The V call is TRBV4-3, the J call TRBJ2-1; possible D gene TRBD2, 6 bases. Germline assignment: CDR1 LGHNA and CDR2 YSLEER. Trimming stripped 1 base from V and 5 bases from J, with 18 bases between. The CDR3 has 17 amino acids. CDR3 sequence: CASSQVKLLGGDNEQFF. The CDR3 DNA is TGCGCCAGCAGCCAAGTCAAGCTCTTAGGCGGGGACAATGAGCAGTTCTTC.

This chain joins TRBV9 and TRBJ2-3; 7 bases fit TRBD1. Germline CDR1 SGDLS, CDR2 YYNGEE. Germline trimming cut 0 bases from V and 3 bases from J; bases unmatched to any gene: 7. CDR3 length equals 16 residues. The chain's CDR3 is CASSVVKGANTDTQYF. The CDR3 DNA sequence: TGTGCCAGCAGCGTAGTAAAGGGGGCGAATACAGATACGCAGTATTTT.

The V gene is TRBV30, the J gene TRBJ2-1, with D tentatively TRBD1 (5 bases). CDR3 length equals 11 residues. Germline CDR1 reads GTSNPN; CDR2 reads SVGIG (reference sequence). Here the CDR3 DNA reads TGTCAGGGTAGGTCCTACAATGAGCAGTTCTTC. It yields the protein CQGRSYNEQFF.

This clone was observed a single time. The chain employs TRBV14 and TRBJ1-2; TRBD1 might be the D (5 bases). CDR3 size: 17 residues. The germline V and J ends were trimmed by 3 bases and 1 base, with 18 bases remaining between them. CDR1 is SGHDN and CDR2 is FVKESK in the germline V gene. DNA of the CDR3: TGTGCCAGCAGCCACTCGACCATTACGGGACTTAACTATGGCTACACCTTC. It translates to CASSHSTITGLNYGYTF.

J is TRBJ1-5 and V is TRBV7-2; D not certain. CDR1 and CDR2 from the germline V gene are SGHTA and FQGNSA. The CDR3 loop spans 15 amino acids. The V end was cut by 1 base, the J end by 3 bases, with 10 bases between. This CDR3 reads CASSLGALHNQPQHF. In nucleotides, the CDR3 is TGTGCCAGCAGCTTAGGCGCCCTGCACAATCAGCCCCAGCATTTT. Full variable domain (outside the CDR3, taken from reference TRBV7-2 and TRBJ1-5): GAGVSQSPSNKVTEKGKDVELRCDPISGHTALYWYRQSLGQGLEFLIYFQGNSAPDKSGLPSDRFSAERTGGSVSTLTIQRTQQEDSAVYLCASSLGALHNQPQHFGDGTRLSIL.

This CDR3 is CASSPGLPSYEQYF. The CDR3 DNA follows: TGTGCCAGCAGCCCGGGTCTTCCCTCCTACGAGCAGTACTTC. The V call is TRBV6-5, the J call TRBJ2-7, with no clear D. V lost 6 bases, J lost 0 bases, and 12 bases lay in between. Germline CDR1 MNHEY, CDR2 SVGAGI. CDR3 length: 14 residues.

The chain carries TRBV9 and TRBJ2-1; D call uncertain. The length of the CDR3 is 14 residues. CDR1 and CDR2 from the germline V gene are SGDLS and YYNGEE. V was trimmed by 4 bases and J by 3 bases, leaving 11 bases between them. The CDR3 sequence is CASSPNTYYNEQFF. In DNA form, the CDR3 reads TGTGCCAGCAGCCCTAATACTTACTACAATGAGCAGTTCTTC.

The CDR3 sequence: CASRVTGNYGYTF. For the CDR3, the DNA is TGTGCCAGCAGGGTGACAGGGAACTATGGCTACACCTTC. The J gene is TRBJ1-2, the V gene TRBV2, with 7 bases that match TRBD1. Looked up from germline, CDR1 is SNHLY and CDR2 is FYNNEI. CDR3 size: 13 residues. With V trimmed by 6 bases and J by 2 bases, 3 bases remained unmatched.

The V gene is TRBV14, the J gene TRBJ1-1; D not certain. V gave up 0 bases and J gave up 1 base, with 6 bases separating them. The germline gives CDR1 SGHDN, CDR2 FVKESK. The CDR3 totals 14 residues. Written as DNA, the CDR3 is TGTGCCAGCAGCCAAGATAATTGGAACACTGAAGCTTTCTTT. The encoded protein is CASSQDNWNTEAFF.

The CDR3 DNA is TGTGCCAGCAGCTATTCGTGGACAGGGAAAGTGGATGGCTACACCTTC. Amino acid sequence: CASSYSWTGKVDGYTF. The chain links TRBV11-2 to TRBJ1-2; 8 positions match TRBD1. Germline V gene lookup returns CDR1 SGHAT and CDR2 FQNNGV. V trimming: 4 bases; J trimming: 6 bases; junction bases outside the gene matches: 13. The CDR3 consists of 16 residues.

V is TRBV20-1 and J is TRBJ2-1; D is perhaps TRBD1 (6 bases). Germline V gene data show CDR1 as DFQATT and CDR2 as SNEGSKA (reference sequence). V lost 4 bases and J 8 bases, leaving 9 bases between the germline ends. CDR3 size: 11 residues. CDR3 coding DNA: TGCAGTGCTAAAACAGGGTATGAGCAGTTCTTC. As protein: CSAKTGYEQFF.

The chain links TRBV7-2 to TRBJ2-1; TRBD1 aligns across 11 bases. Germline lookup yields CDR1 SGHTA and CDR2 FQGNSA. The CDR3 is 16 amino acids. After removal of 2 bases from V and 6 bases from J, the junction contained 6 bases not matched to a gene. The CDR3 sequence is CASSLRRTGGLNEQFF. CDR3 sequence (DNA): TGTGCCAGCAGCTTAAGAAGGACAGGGGGCCTCAATGAGCAGTTCTTC. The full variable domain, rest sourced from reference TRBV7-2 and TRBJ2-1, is GAGVSQSPSNKVTEKGKDVELRCDPISGHTALYWYRQSLGQGLEFLIYFQGNSAPDKSGLPSDRFSAERTGGSVSTLTIQRTQQEDSAVYLCASSLRRTGGLNEQFFGPGTRLTVL.

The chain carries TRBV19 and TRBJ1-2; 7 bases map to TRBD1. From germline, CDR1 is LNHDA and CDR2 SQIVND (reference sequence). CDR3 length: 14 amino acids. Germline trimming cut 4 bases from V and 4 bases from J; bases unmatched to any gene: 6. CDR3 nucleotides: TGTGCCAGTAGTAGAGGACAGGCCGGCTATGGCTACACCTTC. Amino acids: CASSRGQAGYGYTF.